Below, one TCR beta chain is given with its context. The antigen it recognizes is unknown. No quality values exist for individual bases; no much larger clone is one base distant. This record belongs to a study of PD-L1 blockade in urothelial cancer (dated by TCRdb to the late 2010s). Study-wide context: Therapy was started around 2014 for all patients, and atezolizumab 1,200 mg was administered intravenously every 3 weeks. Pretreatment blood TCR-seq was available for about 28 patients, at least one posttreatment blood collection was obtained for some 24 patients, and tumor TCR-seq was available for some 24 patients. Blood samples gave a median of about 130,000 T cells and 88,000 or so unique TCRs, with a median clonality of roughly 0.08. The study was an exploratory multi-omic analysis of somatic, immune and clinical correlates of response to PD-L1 blockade with atezolizumab in urothelial cancer. In the same patients who had TCR sequencing, pretreatment tumors also underwent whole exome sequencing and RNA sequencing. Pretreatment tumor samples, along with matched peripheral blood collected serially before and after atezolizumab treatment, underwent TCR sequencing. Roughly 10 patients reached durable clinical benefit, while roughly 22 patients did not. Patients had an ECOG performance status of 0 or 1 and had received between 0 and 3 prior chemotherapy regimens. Progression-free survival longer than 6 months counted as durable clinical benefit, and TCR features were additionally tested against both progression-free and overall survival. Blood samples were analyzed 3 weeks after the start of treatment (second dose) and 6 weeks after the start of treatment. About 85% of the 29 patients were identified as males with urothelial cancer of bladder origin, and a prior smoking history was reported by 18 of 29 patients.

A total of around 30 patients with locally advanced or metastatic urothelial carcinoma, treated at Memorial Sloan Kettering on a trial protocol, made up the cohort. Peripheral blood mononuclear cells were collected pretreatment and during treatment, at between 1 and 8 total time points per patient. The Qiagen DNeasy Blood extraction kit was used to purify genomic DNA from total PBMCs and tumor samples. PBMCs were collected pretreatment and during treatment and were isolated and stored as previously described. Beyond this particular receptor, the publication reports: A pretreatment peripheral blood TCR clonality below the median was linked to improved progression-free and overall survival. Because the sample size was small (n ≈ 30) and many exploratory analyses were performed, the results are intended to be hypothesis-generating. Greater expansion of tumor-associated TCR clones in peripheral blood 3 weeks after the start of treatment was observed in patients with durable benefit (n ≈ 24, p = 0.022).

Synthetic TCR analog templates were spiked into each PCR so that absolute template abundance could be estimated from read counts. Using the immunoSEQ assay, TCRbeta CDR3 regions were amplified from genomic DNA with bias-controlled V and J gene primers. Sequencing of rearranged TCRbeta segments was performed at approximately 20X coverage. On the authors' methods: Clustering was used to correct sequencing errors, and CDR3s were annotated against IMGT so that V, D and J genes could be assigned. Downstream analyses used only productive TCRbeta rearrangements, leaving out any out-of-frame or stop-codon sequences. Clonality was calculated as one minus the Shannon entropy normalized by the log of the number of unique productive sequences. Clones differing between time points or between blood and tumor were identified by Fisher's exact test with Benjamini-Hochberg correction at adjusted p below 0.01. TCRdb holds this immuneACCESS table with in-frame rearrangements only. Some clones are missing; in checked studies, unresolved V genes explain under half, and the rest has no known cause. V, J and clone size derive from that table, while D and trimming were established from the DNA sequence. This sample gives tens of thousands of clones in total; about nine tenths of them show up just once. The ten most abundant clones make up under 4.5% of the sample.

The CDR3, from cysteine to phenylalanine, totals 17 residues. Left in the record is the CDR3 DNA by itself, 51 bases read in frame from the first base. Here V drops 5 bases and J drops 4 bases, and the junction holds 16 bases not matched to any gene. According to the germline V gene, CDR1 reads MDHEN and CDR2 reads SYDVKM. The rearranged chain carries TRBV28 and TRBJ2-7, with TRBD2 matching 8 junction bases. This sequence originates from a man aged 45-60 years with urothelial cancer. The sequencing here drew on PBMCs, taken around atezolizumab (anti-PD-L1) treatment. For the CDR3, the sequence is CASSTGTRRSPPYEQYF. The base sequence is TGTGCCAGCAGTACCGGGACTAGAAGATCCCCCCCTTACGAGCAGTACTTC. With all but the CDR3 taken from the reference TRBV28 and TRBJ2-7 genes, the full variable domain is: DVKVTQSSRYLVKRTGEKVFLECVQDMDHENMFWYRQDPGLGLRLIYFSYDVKMKEKGDIPEGYSVSREKKERFSLILESASTNQTSMYLCASSTGTRRSPPYEQYFGPGTRLTVT.